This T cell receptor beta chain is from a study of response to subunit inactivated influenza vaccine. Findings of the study overall: That few new T cells are recruited by each seasonal influenza vaccination was the authors' suggestion.

Using its own MiXCR run on the RT-PCR reads, TCRdb lists one record per CDR3 protein. Among approximately 530,000 distinct CDR3 sequences listed, approximately 7.2% were seen once. Note on this clonotype: The antigen remains undetermined.

Germline V gene lookup returns CDR1 SGHTA and CDR2 FQGNSA. V was pared by 3 bases and J by 0 bases, with 6 bases of the junction left unmatched. The length of the CDR3 is 17 residues. This TCR was recovered from a man between 50 and 69 years old who received an inactivated influenza vaccine. The V call is TRBV7-2, the J call TRBJ2-3; 10 bases match TRBD2. The sequencing here drew on PBMCs from blood, taken 23 months after vaccination. Here the CDR3 DNA reads TGTGCCAGCAGCTTCTCTAGCGGGGGAACTAGCACAGATACGCAGTATTTT. It codes for CASSFSSGGTSTDTQYF.